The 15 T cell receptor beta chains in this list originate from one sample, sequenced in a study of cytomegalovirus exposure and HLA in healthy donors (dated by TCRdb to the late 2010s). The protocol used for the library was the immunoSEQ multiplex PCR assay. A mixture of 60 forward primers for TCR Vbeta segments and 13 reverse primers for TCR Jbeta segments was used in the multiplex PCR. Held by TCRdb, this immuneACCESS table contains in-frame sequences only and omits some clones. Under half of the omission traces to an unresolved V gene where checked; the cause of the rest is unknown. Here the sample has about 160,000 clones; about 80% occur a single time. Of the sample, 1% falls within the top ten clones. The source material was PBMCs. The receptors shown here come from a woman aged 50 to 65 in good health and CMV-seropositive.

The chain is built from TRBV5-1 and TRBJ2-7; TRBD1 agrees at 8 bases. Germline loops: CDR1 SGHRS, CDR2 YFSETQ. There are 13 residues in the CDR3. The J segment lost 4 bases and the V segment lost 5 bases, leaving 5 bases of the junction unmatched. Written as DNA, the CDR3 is TGCGCCAGCAGTTTCACAGGGGGTTACGAGCAGTACTTC. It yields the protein CASSFTGGYEQYF.

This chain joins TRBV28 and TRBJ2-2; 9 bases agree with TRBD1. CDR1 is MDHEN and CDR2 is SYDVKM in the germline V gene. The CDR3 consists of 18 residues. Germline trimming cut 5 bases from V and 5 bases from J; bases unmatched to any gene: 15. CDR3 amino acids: CASSGGSWGQGITGELFF. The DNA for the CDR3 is TGTGCCAGCAGTGGGGGCAGTTGGGGACAGGGTATAACCGGGGAGCTGTTTTTT.

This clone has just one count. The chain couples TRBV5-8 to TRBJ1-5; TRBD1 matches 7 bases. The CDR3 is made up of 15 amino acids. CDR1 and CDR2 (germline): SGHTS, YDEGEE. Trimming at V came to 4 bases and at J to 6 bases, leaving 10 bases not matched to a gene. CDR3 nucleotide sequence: TGTGCCAGCAGCGTCCGGGACAGTTTTCTTCAGCCCCAGCATTTT. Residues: CASSVRDSFLQPQHF. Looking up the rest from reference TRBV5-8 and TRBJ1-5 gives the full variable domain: EAGVTQSPTHLIKTRGQQATLRCSPISGHTSVYWYQQALGLGLQFLLWYDEGEERNRGNFPPRFSGRQFPNYSSELNVNALELEDSALYLCASSVRDSFLQPQHFGDGTRLSIL.

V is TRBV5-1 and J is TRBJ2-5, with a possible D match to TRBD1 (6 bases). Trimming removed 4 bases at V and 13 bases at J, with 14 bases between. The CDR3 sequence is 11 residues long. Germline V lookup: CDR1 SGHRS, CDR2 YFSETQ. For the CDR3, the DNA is TGCGCCAGCAGCGGCCGACAGGTTTGGTACTTC. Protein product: CASSGRQVWYF.

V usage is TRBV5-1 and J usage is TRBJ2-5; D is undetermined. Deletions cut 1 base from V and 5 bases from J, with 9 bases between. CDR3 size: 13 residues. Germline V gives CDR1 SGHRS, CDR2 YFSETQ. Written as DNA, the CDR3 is TGCGCCAGCAGCTTGACTCCGGAGGAGACCCAGTACTTC. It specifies CASSLTPEETQYF.

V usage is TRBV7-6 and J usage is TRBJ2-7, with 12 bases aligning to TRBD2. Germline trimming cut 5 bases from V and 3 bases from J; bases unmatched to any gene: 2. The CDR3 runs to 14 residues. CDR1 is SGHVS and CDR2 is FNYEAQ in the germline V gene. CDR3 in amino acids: CASSATSGGYEQYF. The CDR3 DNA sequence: TGTGCCAGCAGCGCGACTAGCGGGGGCTACGAGCAGTACTTC.

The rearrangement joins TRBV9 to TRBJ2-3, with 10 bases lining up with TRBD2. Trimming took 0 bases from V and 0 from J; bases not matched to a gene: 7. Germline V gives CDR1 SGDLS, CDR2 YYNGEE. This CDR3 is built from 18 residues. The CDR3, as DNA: TGTGCCAGCAGCGTAGTAGGGGGACTAGCGACAAGCACAGATACGCAGTATTTT. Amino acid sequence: CASSVVGGLATSTDTQYF. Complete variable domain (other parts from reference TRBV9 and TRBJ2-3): DSGVTQTPKHLITATGQRVTLRCSPRSGDLSVYWYQQSLDQGLQFLIQYYNGEERAKGNILERFSAQQFPDLHSELNLSSLELGDSALYFCASSVVGGLATSTDTQYFGPGTRLTVL.

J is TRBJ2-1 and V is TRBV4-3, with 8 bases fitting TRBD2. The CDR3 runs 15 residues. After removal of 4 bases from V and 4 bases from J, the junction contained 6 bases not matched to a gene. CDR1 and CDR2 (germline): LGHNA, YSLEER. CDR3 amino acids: CASSRGGRGYNEQFF. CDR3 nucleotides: TGCGCCAGCAGCCGCGGGGGGCGCGGATACAATGAGCAGTTCTTC.

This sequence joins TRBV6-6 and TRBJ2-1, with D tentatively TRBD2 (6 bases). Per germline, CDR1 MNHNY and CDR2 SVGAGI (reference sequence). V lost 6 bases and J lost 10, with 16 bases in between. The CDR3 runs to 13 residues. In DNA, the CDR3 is TGTGCCAGCAGCGGCTCGGGGGTCCCGGAGCAGTTCTTC. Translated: CASSGSGVPEQFF.

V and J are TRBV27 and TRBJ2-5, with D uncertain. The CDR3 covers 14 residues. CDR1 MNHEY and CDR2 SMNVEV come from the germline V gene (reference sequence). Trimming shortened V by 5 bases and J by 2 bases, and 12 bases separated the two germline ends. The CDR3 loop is CASSPYLFQETQYF. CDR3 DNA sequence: TGTGCCAGCAGTCCCTACTTATTTCAAGAGACCCAGTACTTC.

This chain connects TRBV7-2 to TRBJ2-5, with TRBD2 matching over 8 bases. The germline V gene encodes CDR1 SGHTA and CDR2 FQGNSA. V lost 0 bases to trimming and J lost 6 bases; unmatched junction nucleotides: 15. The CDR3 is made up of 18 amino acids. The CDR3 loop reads CASSLAGTGGPIGKTQYF. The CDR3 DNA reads TGTGCCAGCAGCTTAGCCGGGACGGGAGGGCCCATCGGGAAGACCCAGTACTTC.

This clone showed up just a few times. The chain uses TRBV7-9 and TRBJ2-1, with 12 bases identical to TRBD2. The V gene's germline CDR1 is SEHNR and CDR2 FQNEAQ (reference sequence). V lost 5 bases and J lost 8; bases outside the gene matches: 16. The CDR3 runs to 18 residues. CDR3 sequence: CASSDPPGGLAGGYEQFF. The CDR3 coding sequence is TGTGCCAGCAGCGATCCACCAGGGGGGCTAGCGGGAGGGTATGAGCAGTTCTTC.

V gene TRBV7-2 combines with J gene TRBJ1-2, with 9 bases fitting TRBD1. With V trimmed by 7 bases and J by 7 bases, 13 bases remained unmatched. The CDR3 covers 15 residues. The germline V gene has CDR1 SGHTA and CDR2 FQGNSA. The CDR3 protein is CASIGGPGQGFGYTF. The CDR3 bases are TGTGCCAGCATCGGAGGGCCGGGACAGGGATTTGGCTACACCTTC. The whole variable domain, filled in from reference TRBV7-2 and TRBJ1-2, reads GAGVSQSPSNKVTEKGKDVELRCDPISGHTALYWYRQSLGQGLEFLIYFQGNSAPDKSGLPSDRFSAERTGGSVSTLTIQRTQQEDSAVYLCASIGGPGQGFGYTFGSGTRLTVV.

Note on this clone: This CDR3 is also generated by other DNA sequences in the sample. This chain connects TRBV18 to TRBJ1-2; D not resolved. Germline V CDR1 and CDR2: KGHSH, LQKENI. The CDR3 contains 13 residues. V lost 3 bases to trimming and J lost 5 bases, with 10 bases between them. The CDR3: CASSPTTVYGYTF. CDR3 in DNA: TGTGCCAGCTCACCCACAACAGTGTATGGCTACACCTTC.

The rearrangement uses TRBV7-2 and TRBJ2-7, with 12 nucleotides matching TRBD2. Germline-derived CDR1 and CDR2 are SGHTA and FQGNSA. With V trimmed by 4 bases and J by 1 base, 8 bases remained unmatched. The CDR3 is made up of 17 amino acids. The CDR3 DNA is TGTGCCAGCAGCTCAGGGTCAGGACTAGCGGGGTCCTACGAGCAGTACTTC. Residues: CASSSGSGLAGSYEQYF. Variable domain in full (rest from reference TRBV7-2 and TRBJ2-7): GAGVSQSPSNKVTEKGKDVELRCDPISGHTALYWYRQSLGQGLEFLIYFQGNSAPDKSGLPSDRFSAERTGGSVSTLTIQRTQQEDSAVYLCASSSGSGLAGSYEQYFGPGTRLTVT.